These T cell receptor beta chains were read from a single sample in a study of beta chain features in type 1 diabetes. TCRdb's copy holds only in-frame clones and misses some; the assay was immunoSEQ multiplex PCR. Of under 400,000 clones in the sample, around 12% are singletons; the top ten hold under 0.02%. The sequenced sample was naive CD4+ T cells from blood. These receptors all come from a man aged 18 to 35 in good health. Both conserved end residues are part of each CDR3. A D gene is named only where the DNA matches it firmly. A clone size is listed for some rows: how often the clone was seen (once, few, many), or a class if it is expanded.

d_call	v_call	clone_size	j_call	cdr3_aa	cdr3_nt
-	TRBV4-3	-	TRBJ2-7	CASSQAPSVAYEQYF	TGCGCCAGCAGCCAAGCCCCTAGCGTAGCCTACGAGCAGTACTTC
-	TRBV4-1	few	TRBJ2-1	CASSPPRALQFF	TGCGCCAGCAGCCCCCCCAGGGCACTGCAGTTCTTC
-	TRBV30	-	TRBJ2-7	CAWSGQGLANYEQYF	TGTGCCTGGAGTGGCCAGGGTCTGGCGAACTACGAGCAGTACTTC
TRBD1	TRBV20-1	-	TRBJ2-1	CSVGGQGEFF	TGCAGTGTTGGGGGCCAGGGGGAGTTCTTC
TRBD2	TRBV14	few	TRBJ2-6	CASSSLAGASGANVLTF	TGTGCCAGCAGTTCACTAGCGGGGGCCTCTGGGGCCAACGTCCTGACTTTC
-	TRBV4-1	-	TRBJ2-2	CASSPRSIPRAGELFF	TGCGCCAGCAGCCCTCGGAGCATACCCAGGGCCGGGGAGCTGTTTTTT
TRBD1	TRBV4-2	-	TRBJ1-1	CASSQAGTGMSDTEAFF	TGTGCCAGCAGCCAAGCCGGGACAGGGATGTCGGACACTGAAGCTTTCTTT
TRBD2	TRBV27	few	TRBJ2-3	CASSLASGRIADTQYF	TGTGCCAGCAGTTTAGCTAGCGGGAGGATTGCAGATACGCAGTATTTT
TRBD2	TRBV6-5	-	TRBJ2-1	CASSRPGLVREQFF	TGTGCCAGCAGTCGACCGGGACTAGTACGGGAGCAGTTCTTC
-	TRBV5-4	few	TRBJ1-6	CASSLTGGSSPLHF	TGTGCCAGCAGCTTGACAGGCGGATCTTCACCCCTCCACTTT
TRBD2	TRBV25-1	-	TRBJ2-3	CASSELGSGGQGDTQYF	TGTGCCAGCAGTGAGTTGGGCAGCGGGGGGCAGGGAGATACGCAGTATTTT
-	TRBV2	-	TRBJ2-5	CASNPGEETQYF	TGTGCCAGCAACCCAGGTGAAGAGACCCAGTACTTC
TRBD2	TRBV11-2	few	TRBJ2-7	CASSLEAGGIYEQYF	TGTGCCAGCAGCTTAGAAGCGGGAGGGATCTACGAGCAGTACTTC
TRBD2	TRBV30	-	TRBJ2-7	CAWSGTSGRHEQYF	TGTGCCTGGAGCGGGACTAGCGGGAGACACGAGCAGTACTTC
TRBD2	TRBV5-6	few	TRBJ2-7	CASSPLGGGGSYEQYF	TGTGCCAGCAGCCCCCTGGGAGGCGGGGGCTCCTACGAGCAGTACTTC
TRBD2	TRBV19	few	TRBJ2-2	CASSWGGVKNTGELFF	TGTGCCAGTAGTTGGGGAGGGGTCAAGAACACCGGGGAGCTGTTTTTT
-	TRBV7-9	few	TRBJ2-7	CASGETGSYEQYF	TGTGCCAGCGGGGAGACTGGAAGCTACGAGCAGTACTTC
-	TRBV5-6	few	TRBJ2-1	CASSVYNEQFF	TGTGCCAGCAGCGTATACAATGAGCAGTTCTTC
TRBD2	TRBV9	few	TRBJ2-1	CASSVDPSGVNEQFF	TGTGCCAGCAGCGTAGATCCTAGCGGGGTGAATGAGCAGTTCTTC
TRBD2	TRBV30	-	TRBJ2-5	CACPGLGIQETQYF	TGTGCCTGTCCGGGACTAGGGATCCAAGAGACCCAGTACTTC
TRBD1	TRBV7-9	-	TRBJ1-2	CASSPQGAGYGYTF	TGTGCCAGCAGCCCACAGGGGGCAGGTTATGGCTACACCTTC
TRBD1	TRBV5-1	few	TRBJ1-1	CASRRTTGGTEAFF	TGCGCCAGCAGAAGAACCACAGGGGGCACTGAAGCTTTCTTT
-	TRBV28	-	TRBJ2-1	CASTFGGGYEQFF	TGTGCCAGCACCTTTGGGGGAGGCTATGAGCAGTTCTTC
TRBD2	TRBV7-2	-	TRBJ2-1	CASSSVLAGGNEQFF	TGTGCCAGCAGCTCCGTCTTGGCGGGAGGCAATGAGCAGTTCTTC
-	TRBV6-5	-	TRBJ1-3	CASSYSAGAGNTIYF	TGTGCCAGCAGTTACTCGGCAGGGGCTGGAAACACCATATATTTT
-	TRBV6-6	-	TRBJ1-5	CASSYSDSRNQPQHF	TGTGCCAGCAGTTACTCGGACAGCAGGAATCAGCCCCAGCATTTT
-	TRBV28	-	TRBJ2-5	CASSLSGREETQYF	TGTGCCAGCAGTTTATCTGGCAGGGAAGAGACCCAGTACTTC
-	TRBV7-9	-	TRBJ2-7	CASSDLRISYEQYF	TGTGCCAGCAGTGACTTGAGGATCTCCTACGAGCAGTACTTC
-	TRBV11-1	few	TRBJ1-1	CASSLVPQAEAFF	TGTGCCAGCAGCTTAGTCCCTCAGGCTGAAGCTTTCTTT
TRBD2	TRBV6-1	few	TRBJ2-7	CASSEQRENEQYF	TGTGCCAGCAGTGAACAGCGGGAGAACGAGCAGTACTTC
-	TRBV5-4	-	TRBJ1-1	CASSLTANTEAFF	TGTGCCAGCAGCCTTACAGCGAACACTGAAGCTTTCTTT
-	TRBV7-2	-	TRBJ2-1	CASSSTGGSYNEQFF	TGTGCCAGCAGCTCCACCGGGGGATCCTACAATGAGCAGTTCTTC
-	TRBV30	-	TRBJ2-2	CAWSQVRGELFF	TGTGCCTGGAGTCAGGTGCGCGGGGAGCTGTTTTTT
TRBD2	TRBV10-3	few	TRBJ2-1	CAIRTTSGRFENEQFF	TGTGCCATCAGGACGACTAGCGGGAGGTTTGAAAATGAGCAGTTCTTC
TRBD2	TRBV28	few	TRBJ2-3	CASNRGGRDTDTQYF	TGTGCCAGCAACCGGGGGGGCCGGGACACAGATACGCAGTATTTT
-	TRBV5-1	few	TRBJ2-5	CASSLLSETQYF	TGCGCCAGCAGCTTGCTTTCAGAGACCCAGTACTTC
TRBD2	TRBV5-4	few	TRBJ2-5	CASSLAQLAGARTQYF	TGTGCCAGCAGCTTGGCCCAACTAGCGGGGGCCAGGACCCAGTACTTC
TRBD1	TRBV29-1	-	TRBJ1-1	CSALDRGNTEAFF	TGCAGCGCTCTGGACAGGGGGAACACTGAAGCTTTCTTT
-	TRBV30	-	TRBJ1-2	CAWTTEDYGYTF	TGTGCCTGGACCACGGAGGACTATGGCTACACCTTC
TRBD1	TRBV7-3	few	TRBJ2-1	CASSLWQGVYNEQFF	TGTGCCAGCAGCTTATGGCAGGGGGTATACAATGAGCAGTTCTTC
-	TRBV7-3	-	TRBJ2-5	CASSFGGTGQETQYF	TGTGCCAGCAGCTTTGGCGGGACTGGCCAAGAGACCCAGTACTTC